The rows below give T cell receptor beta chains drawn from one sample of a study of cytomegalovirus exposure and HLA in healthy donors. Produced via immunoSEQ multiplex PCR; TCRdb's table is partial and in-frame only. This table holds over 150,000 clones, approximately 82% found once. Material: PBMCs. Source of these receptors: a male donor in good health and CMV-seropositive. The CDR3 runs from the conserved cysteine through the conserved F or W. Fields, in order: D gene, J gene, clone size, V gene, CDR3 protein, CDR3 DNA. The D gene is left open where the match is weak. Some rows have no size entry. The others give once, few or many, or a class for an expanded clone.

-	TRBJ2-6	-	TRBV12-5	CASGLGAGANGLTF	TGTGCTAGTGGTTTAGGGGCTGGGGCCAACGGCCTGACTTTC
TRBD1	TRBJ1-5	-	TRBV11-2	CASSLEGGTGNQPQHF	TGTGCCAGCAGCTTAGAAGGCGGGACAGGCAATCAGCCCCAGCATTTT
-	TRBJ2-7	-	TRBV4-3	CASSQGGPTSRYEQYF	TGCGCCAGCAGCCAAGGGGGCCCAACATCGCGCTACGAGCAGTACTTC
TRBD2	TRBJ2-2	-	TRBV7-7	CASSRAGGYTGELFF	TGTGCCAGCAGCCGAGCGGGAGGGTACACCGGGGAGCTGTTTTTT
TRBD1	TRBJ1-3	-	TRBV7-6	CASSLTGDSGNTIYF	TGTGCCAGCAGCCTGACAGGGGACTCTGGAAACACCATATATTTT
-	TRBJ1-1	-	TRBV5-1	CASSGAGVLNTEAFF	TGCGCCAGCAGCGGGGCAGGGGTACTGAACACTGAAGCTTTCTTT
TRBD1	TRBJ2-1	few	TRBV7-2	CASSRGQEYNEQFF	TGTGCCAGCAGCCGAGGACAGGAGTACAATGAGCAGTTCTTC
-	TRBJ1-4	-	TRBV28	CASRAGLNEKLFF	TGTGCCAGCCGGGCCGGACTAAATGAAAAACTGTTTTTT
TRBD2	TRBJ2-7	-	TRBV6-6	CASSYTGAGVYEQYF	TGTGCCAGCAGTTACACGGGAGCGGGGGTCTACGAGCAGTACTTC
TRBD1	TRBJ1-3	-	TRBV28	CASSLGTGDSGNTIYF	TGTGCCAGCAGTTTAGGGACAGGCGACTCTGGAAACACCATATATTTT
TRBD2	TRBJ2-2	-	TRBV5-1	CASSFAGGTGELFF	TGCGCCAGCAGCTTCGCGGGAGGCACCGGGGAGCTGTTTTTT
-	TRBJ2-1	-	TRBV9	CASSVVASEGEQFF	TGTGCCAGCAGCGTAGTGGCTAGCGAAGGTGAGCAGTTCTTC
TRBD1	TRBJ2-1	-	TRBV5-4	CASTSGQATYNEQFF	TGTGCCAGCACGTCGGGACAGGCTACCTACAATGAGCAGTTCTTC
TRBD1	TRBJ2-5	-	TRBV5-1	CASSQGQGETQYF	TGCGCCAGCAGCCAGGGACAGGGAGAGACCCAGTACTTC
-	TRBJ2-5	-	TRBV28	CASSPQGTETQYF	TGTGCCAGCAGTCCCCAGGGCACGGAGACCCAGTACTTC
-	TRBJ2-3	-	TRBV27	CASSFSAADTQYF	TGTGCCAGCAGTTTTAGTGCCGCAGATACGCAGTATTTT
TRBD1	TRBJ1-2	-	TRBV5-4	CASSTGQIYGYTF	TGTGCCAGCAGCACGGGACAGATTTATGGCTACACCTTC
TRBD1	TRBJ2-7	-	TRBV10-2	CASSESGGNEQYF	TGCGCCAGCAGTGAGTCAGGGGGCAACGAGCAGTACTTC
-	TRBJ2-3	-	TRBV5-6	CASSVTQGALKESTDTQYF	TGTGCCAGCAGCGTGACACAGGGTGCCCTAAAAGAGTCCACAGATACGCAGTATTTT
-	TRBJ1-2	-	TRBV19	CASGATRTVYGYTF	TGTGCCAGTGGGGCTACACGGACAGTTTATGGCTACACCTTC
-	TRBJ2-7	-	TRBV19	CASSMGHKPYEQYF	TGTGCCAGTAGTATGGGACACAAACCCTACGAGCAGTACTTC
TRBD2	TRBJ2-1	-	TRBV4-1	CASSPLSTSGAGNEQFF	TGCGCCAGCAGCCCCCTCTCGACTAGCGGGGCGGGGAATGAGCAGTTCTTC
-	TRBJ2-7	-	TRBV7-2	CASSLFSVAEQYF	TGTGCCAGCAGCCTCTTTTCAGTAGCTGAGCAGTACTTC
-	TRBJ1-1	-	TRBV7-2	CASSFIGGWDTEAFF	TGTGCCAGCAGCTTCATCGGGGGGTGGGACACTGAAGCTTTCTTT
TRBD1	TRBJ2-2	-	TRBV28	CASSYPLRGTGELFF	TGTGCCAGCAGTTACCCTCTCAGGGGGACCGGGGAGCTGTTTTTT
-	TRBJ2-1	-	TRBV5-1	CASSFGGGGDEQFF	TGCGCCAGCAGCTTTGGAGGGGGCGGGGATGAGCAGTTCTTC
-	TRBJ1-5	-	TRBV7-8	CASSLSRDSNQPQHF	TGTGCCAGCAGCTTATCCAGGGATAGCAATCAGCCCCAGCATTTT
-	TRBJ2-1	once	TRBV19	CASSTLPGNEQFF	TGTGCCAGTAGTACCCTCCCGGGAAATGAGCAGTTCTTC
TRBD1	TRBJ2-7	-	TRBV28	CASSLWTGNSEQYF	TGTGCCAGCAGTTTATGGACAGGGAATAGCGAGCAGTACTTC
-	TRBJ2-6	-	TRBV4-2	CASSPGDRSGSGANVLTF	TGTGCCAGCAGCCCCGGAGACAGGTCCGGCTCTGGGGCCAACGTCCTGACTTTC
TRBD1	TRBJ1-1	-	TRBV2	CASQGQQNTEAFF	TGTGCCAGCCAGGGACAGCAGAACACTGAAGCTTTCTTT
TRBD2	TRBJ2-2	-	TRBV7-6	CASSFSGSTGELFF	TGTGCCAGCAGTTTTAGCGGGAGCACCGGGGAGCTGTTTTTT
-	TRBJ1-2	-	TRBV15	CATSRDGGYTF	TGTGCCACCAGCAGAGACGGTGGCTACACCTTC
TRBD2	TRBJ2-2	-	TRBV30	CAWSVGLGLLVELFF	TGTGCCTGGAGTGTGGGACTAGGCCTCCTAGTGGAGCTGTTTTTT
-	TRBJ2-2	-	TRBV7-9	CASSLSGNGELFF	TGTGCCAGCAGCTTAAGCGGTAACGGGGAGCTGTTTTTT
TRBD2	TRBJ2-2	-	TRBV6-5	CASGTSYTGELFF	TGTGCCAGCGGGACTAGTTACACCGGGGAGCTGTTTTTT
TRBD2	TRBJ2-3	few	TRBV5-4	CASSLDFGTSGTDTQYF	TGTGCCAGCAGCTTGGATTTTGGGACTAGCGGCACAGATACGCAGTATTTT
-	TRBJ1-4	-	TRBV29-1	CSVGGLGAEKLFF	TGCAGCGTTGGAGGTCTCGGAGCGGAAAAACTGTTTTTT
-	TRBJ1-5	-	TRBV5-8	CASSLYRAIGLNQPQHF	TGTGCCAGCAGCTTGTACAGGGCTATCGGGCTCAATCAGCCCCAGCATTTT
-	TRBJ1-1	-	TRBV28	CASSSPGGARTEAFF	TGTGCCAGCAGCTCCCCGGGGGGGGCGCGAACTGAAGCTTTCTTT
TRBD1	TRBJ1-2	-	TRBV14	CASSQGTGYGYTF	TGTGCCAGCAGCCAAGGGACAGGGTACGGCTACACCTTC
-	TRBJ1-1	-	TRBV30	CAYSRAEAFF	TGTGCCTACTCGAGGGCTGAAGCTTTCTTT
-	TRBJ1-5	-	TRBV7-9	CASSSDSSNQPQHF	TGTGCCAGCAGCTCGGATAGCTCCAATCAGCCCCAGCATTTT
TRBD2	TRBJ2-1	-	TRBV7-6	CASSLAMAGGTTYNEQFF	TGTGCCAGCAGCTTAGCAATGGCGGGGGGGACGACCTACAATGAGCAGTTCTTC
-	TRBJ1-6	-	TRBV27	CASSLSSYNSPLHF	TGTGCCAGCAGTCTCAGCTCCTATAATTCACCCCTCCACTTT